This entry describes one TCR beta chain. Antigen specificity is unknown. TCRdb keeps only in-frame clones here, not all; method: immunoSEQ multiplex PCR. The sample lists about 35,000 clones; more than 75% were seen once. The data originate from a study of T cells in narcolepsy. The overall study: Healthy controls were enrolled alongside patients with narcolepsy type 1 or type 2.

Germline V gene data show CDR1 as LNHDA and CDR2 as SQIVND (reference sequence). Trimming removed 6 bases from V and 8 bases from J, with 14 bases in between. This CDR3 region has 13 residues. General study points: HCRT-specific and TRIB2-specific autoreactive clonotypes appeared among same-patient CSF and blood CD4+ clonotypes. No autoreactive T cell clone sequences appeared in some memory CD4+ repertoires. Healthy controls reportedly lacked the autoreactive clonotypes serially found in patients' blood.

The gene calls are TRBV19 and TRBJ2-1; D might be TRBD1 (7 bases). Material for sequencing was memory (CD45RA-) CD4+ T cells from blood. This sequence was found in a human donor in good health. The CDR3 region is CASRGGQRYEQFF. The CDR3 DNA reads TGTGCCAGTAGGGGGGGACAGAGGTATGAGCAGTTCTTC.